Listed here are 32 T cell receptor beta chains from one sample, sequenced in a study of blood T cell repertoires in COVID-19. The data were produced by immunoSEQ multiplex PCR, yet TCRdb's version contains in-frame clones alone and is incomplete. The sample records some 200,000 clones, around nine tenths being singletons. Material: peripheral blood. These TCRs come from a man between 40 and 49 years old with active or convalescent COVID-19.

This chain connects TRBV19 to TRBJ2-6, with TRBD1 as a possible D gene (6 bases). The CDR3 loop spans 19 amino acids. Per germline, CDR1 LNHDA and CDR2 SQIVND (reference sequence). Trimming shortened V by 5 bases and J by 0 bases, and 20 bases separated the two germline ends. For the CDR3, the DNA is TGTGCCAGTAGTTCAAATCCCGGACAGAGAGCCTCTGGGGCCAACGTCCTGACTTTC. Translation: CASSSNPGQRASGANVLTF.

This clone was counted once. A junction end diverges from the germline sequence, so it may reflect a read error. V gene TRBV4-1 combines with J gene TRBJ2-7; 8 nucleotides agree with TRBD2. The length of the CDR3 is 13 residues. CDR1 is MGHRA, CDR2 YSYEKL, per germline. The CDR3 region is CASSQDWKRGRHF. CDR3 nucleotides: TGCGCCAGCAGCCAAGACTGGAAGCGGGGGCGACACTTC.

A note on this clone: In the same sample, other DNA sequences code for this CDR3. V is TRBV9 and J is TRBJ2-5; 10 nucleotides align to TRBD1. There are 14 residues in the CDR3. The germline V gene encodes CDR1 SGDLS and CDR2 YYNGEE. The V segment lost 2 bases and the J segment 5 bases; nucleotides outside the gene matches: 3. CDR3 region: CASSVGQGGETQYF. As DNA, the CDR3 is TGTGCCAGCAGCGTCGGACAGGGGGGGGAGACCCAGTACTTC.

The rearrangement links TRBV5-6 to TRBJ2-2; TRBD2 might be the D (5 bases). The germline V and J ends were trimmed by 1 base and 1 base, with 14 bases remaining between them. CDR1 and CDR2 (germline): SGHDT, YYEEEE. The CDR3 sequence is 17 residues long. The CDR3 bases are TGTGCCAGCAGCTTGAGAGGAGCGGCGGAGAACACCGGGGAGCTGTTTTTT. Protein sequence: CASSLRGAAENTGELFF.

This chain joins TRBV6-1 and TRBJ2-1; possibly TRBD2 for D (6 bases). The CDR3 is 14 residues long. Germline V gives CDR1 MNHNS, CDR2 SASEGT. Trimming pared 3 bases from V and 6 bases from J, leaving 12 bases between. CDR3 amino acids: CASSEGGLGNEQFF. For the CDR3, the DNA is TGTGCCAGCAGTGAGGGGGGTCTTGGCAATGAGCAGTTCTTC.

V is TRBV11-3 and J is TRBJ1-4; D remains ambiguous. The ends were cut back, 2 bases at V and 8 bases at J, with 18 bases in the middle. The CDR3 runs to 16 residues. Germline V gene sequence: CDR1 SGHNT, CDR2 YENEEA. The CDR3 loop is CASSLQGRDIREKLFF. For the CDR3, the DNA is TGTGCCAGCAGCTTACAAGGCCGAGACATTCGAGAAAAACTGTTTTTT. The full variable domain, rest sourced from reference TRBV11-3 and TRBJ1-4, is EAGVVQSPRYKIIEKKQPVAFWCNPISGHNTLYWYLQNLGQGPELLIRYENEEAVDDSQLPKDRFSAERLKGVDSTLKIQPAELGDSAVYLCASSLQGRDIREKLFFGSGTQLSVL.

V and J are TRBV29-1 and TRBJ2-2, with a weak D call TRBD1 (6 bases). The V end lost 6 bases, the J end lost 5 bases, and 10 bases lay between the germline ends. In germline, CDR1 is SQVTM, CDR2 ANQGSEA. This CDR3 has 12 residues. In nucleotides, the CDR3 is TGCAGCGTGCAACAGGGAACCGGGGAGCTGTTTTTT. It specifies CSVQQGTGELFF.

The gene calls are TRBV6-5 and TRBJ1-1; D is perhaps TRBD1 (5 bases). CDR1 MNHEY and CDR2 SVGAGI come from the germline V gene. V shed 0 bases and J shed 5 bases, with 10 bases lying between them. The CDR3 sequence is 14 residues long. The CDR3 DNA is TGTGCCAGCAGTTACTCCACAGGTAGAACTGAAGCTTTCTTT. Translated: CASSYSTGRTEAFF.

This chain joins TRBV5-4 and TRBJ2-5, with TRBD2 as a possible D gene (5 bases). CDR1 is SGHNT and CDR2 is YYREEE in the germline V gene (reference sequence). CDR3 size: 13 residues. Trimming removed 1 base at V and 5 bases at J, with 9 bases between. The CDR3 here is CASSLPDYETQYF. CDR3 DNA: TGTGCCAGCAGCTTGCCCGACTATGAGACCCAGTACTTC.

V usage is TRBV19 and J usage is TRBJ2-5; D is ambiguous. Germline CDR1 is LNHDA and CDR2 is SQIVND (reference sequence). V was shortened by 5 bases and J by 1 base, with 14 bases between the two germline ends. This CDR3 region has 15 residues. In DNA, the CDR3 is TGTGCCAGTAGTCCTTCAGAGGCGAGCCAAGAGACCCAGTACTTC. Translating it yields CASSPSEASQETQYF.

The V and J genes are TRBV29-1 and TRBJ1-2; no firm D call. The CDR3 is made up of 11 amino acids. CDR1 is SQVTM, CDR2 ANQGSEA, per germline. Trimming took off 6 bases at V and 7 bases at J, with 12 bases between the two ends. The CDR3 loop reads CSVTGRVGYTF. For the CDR3, the DNA is TGCAGCGTAACGGGGAGGGTTGGCTACACCTTC.

This clone was counted a single time. The V and J genes are TRBV10-3 and TRBJ2-3; perhaps TRBD2 as D (7 bases). The V gene lost 6 bases and the J gene lost 5 bases, with 15 bases spanning the gap. The CDR3 contains 14 residues. Per the germline V gene, CDR1 is ENHRY and CDR2 is SYGVKD. The CDR3 reads CAISPGGPQDTQYF. The CDR3 DNA is TGTGCCATCAGCCCCGGGGGGCCTCAAGATACGCAGTATTTT.

This clone was counted once. The CDR3 region has the DNA TGTGCCAGCTCCGGGACAGGGGGGACCTACGAGCAGTACTTC. Its translation is CASSGTGGTYEQYF. The chain couples TRBV18 to TRBJ2-7, with 11 bases aligning to TRBD1. The CDR3 has 14 amino acids. Germline V gives CDR1 KGHSH, CDR2 LQKENI. After removal of 6 bases from V and 2 bases from J, the junction contained 3 bases not matched to a gene. Looking up the rest from reference TRBV18 and TRBJ2-7 gives the full variable domain: NAGVMQNPRHLVRRRGQEARLRCSPMKGHSHVYWYRQLPEEGLKFMVYLQKENIIDESGMPKERFSAEFPKEGPSILRIQQVVRGDSAAYFCASSGTGGTYEQYFGPGTRLTVT.

A single count supports this clone. The chain couples TRBV4-1 to TRBJ2-7; tentatively, D is TRBD1 (6 bases). Germline CDR1 reads MGHRA; CDR2 reads YSYEKL. CDR3 length equals 14 residues. Trimming removed 3 bases from V and 0 bases from J, with 9 bases in between. CDR3 loop: CASSQSDSSYEQYF. CDR3 sequence (DNA): TGCGCCAGCAGCCAGTCGGACAGCTCCTACGAGCAGTACTTC.

The rearrangement joins TRBV4-1 to TRBJ2-5; TRBD1 agrees at 9 bases. Trimming cost V 2 bases and J 5 bases; bases outside gene matches: 6. The CDR3 extends over 15 amino acids. CDR1 is MGHRA, CDR2 YSYEKL, per germline. The CDR3 DNA is TGCGCCAGCAGCCAACGGGACAGGGAATACGAGACCCAGTACTTC. Protein product: CASSQRDREYETQYF.

This chain uses TRBV24-1 with TRBJ2-3; D is perhaps TRBD2 (6 bases). Deletions cut 9 bases from V and 2 bases from J, with 20 bases between. The CDR3 length is 16 residues. Germline CDR1 is KGHDR and CDR2 is SFDVKD. The CDR3 region is CATGEASRGITDTQYF. The CDR3 DNA reads TGTGCCACCGGGGAGGCATCGCGGGGAATCACAGATACGCAGTATTTT.

The chain links TRBV6-1 to TRBJ1-4; TRBD1 agrees at 8 bases. The CDR3 totals 16 residues. J gave up 0 bases and V 4 bases, and 4 bases lay outside the gene matches. In germline, CDR1 is MNHNS, CDR2 SASEGT. The CDR3 region has the DNA TGTGCCAGCAGTGGGGACAGGTTTGCAACTAATGAAAAACTGTTTTTT. Translating gives CASSGDRFATNEKLFF.

The chain uses TRBV6-5 and TRBJ2-2, with 10 bases matching TRBD1. Losses at the gene ends were 0 bases for V and 3 bases for J; bases not matched to a gene: 1. Germline CDR1 reads MNHEY; CDR2 reads SVGAGI. The CDR3 has 16 residues. CDR3 sequence (DNA): TGTGCCAGCAGTTACTCCGGGACAGGGGACACCGGGGAGCTGTTTTTT. Amino acids: CASSYSGTGDTGELFF.

The rearrangement uses TRBV18 and TRBJ2-1, with a weak D call TRBD1 (6 bases). The CDR3 has 12 residues. Germline CDR1 KGHSH, CDR2 LQKENI. V lost 3 bases to trimming and J lost 6 bases, with 6 bases between them. CDR3 nucleotides: TGTGCCAGCTCACCGGACAGCAATGAGCAGTTCTTC. Its protein is CASSPDSNEQFF.

The CDR3 loop is CASSLTRSEPQHF. The CDR3 region has the DNA TGTGCCAGCAGCTTAACGAGGAGCGAGCCCCAGCATTTT. The chain links TRBV7-3 to TRBJ1-5, with D unclear. Germline V CDR1 and CDR2: SGHTA, FQGTGA. This CDR3 has 13 residues. V was shortened by 0 bases and J by 8 bases, with 8 bases between the two germline ends.

The chain couples TRBV5-1 to TRBJ2-5; TRBD1 might be the D (6 bases). The germline CDR1 and CDR2 sequences are SGHRS and YFSETQ. Trimming removed 4 bases at V and 4 bases at J, with 20 bases between. This CDR3 contains 16 residues. The chain's CDR3 is CASSTGQFSSGETQYF. The CDR3, as DNA: TGCGCCAGCAGCACAGGACAGTTTTCGAGCGGAGAGACCCAGTACTTC.

The gene calls are TRBV21-1 and TRBJ1-3. TRBV21-1 is given as a pseudogene. The CDR3 is 13 residues long. CDR3 in amino acids: CASIGPSGNTIYF. The CDR3 nucleotides read TGTGCCAGCATCGGTCCTTCTGGAAACACCATATATTTT.

Here the CDR3 DNA reads TGCGCCAGCAGTAGAGGGAGCGTCGGGGAGACCCAGTACTTC. Its translation: CASSRGSVGETQYF. The rearrangement uses TRBV10-2 and TRBJ2-5, with D tentatively TRBD2 (5 bases). Germline V gene sequence: CDR1 WSHSY, CDR2 SAAADI. V lost 5 bases and J 5 bases, leaving 15 bases between the germline ends. The length of the CDR3 is 14 residues.

The gene calls are TRBV5-4 and TRBJ1-6; D may be TRBD1 (5 bases). The V end was cut by 0 bases, the J end by 6 bases, with 10 bases between. CDR1 SGHNT and CDR2 YYREEE come from the germline V gene (reference sequence). This CDR3 is 15 amino acids long. The CDR3 coding sequence is TGTGCCAGCAGCTTGGTCGGCAGGGTTAATTCACCCCTCCACTTT. Translation: CASSLVGRVNSPLHF.

J is TRBJ1-1 and V is TRBV5-1; D gene unclear. This CDR3 has 12 residues. From germline, CDR1 is SGHRS and CDR2 YFSETQ. The germline V and J ends were trimmed by 1 base and 6 bases, with 7 bases remaining between them. The CDR3 nucleotides are TGCGCCAGCAGCTTGACTGCTGCTGAAGCTTTCTTT. Translating gives CASSLTAAEAFF.

The table lists this clone with a count of one. The chain uses TRBV7-9 and TRBJ2-3; 7 positions agree with TRBD1. The CDR3 sequence is 14 residues long. After removal of 7 bases from V and 2 bases from J, the junction contained 6 bases not matched to a gene. Per germline, CDR1 SEHNR and CDR2 FQNEAQ (reference sequence). The CDR3 DNA follows: TGTGCCAGCACTGACAGGGCTCCCACAGATACGCAGTATTTT. Amino acids: CASTDRAPTDTQYF.

The V call is TRBV11-3, the J call TRBJ1-5; no firm D call. The CDR3 totals 13 residues. Per germline, CDR1 SGHNT and CDR2 YENEEA. Trimming cost V 2 bases and J 5 bases, with 7 bases left between them. The CDR3 here is CASSLTAHQPQHF. The DNA for the CDR3 is TGTGCCAGCAGCTTAACAGCCCATCAGCCCCAGCATTTT.

The V gene is TRBV10-3, the J gene TRBJ1-2, with a possible D match to TRBD1 (5 bases). V was cut by 6 bases and J by 5 bases, with 13 bases left in between. This CDR3 spans 13 amino acids. Per germline, CDR1 ENHRY and CDR2 SYGVKD. In DNA, the CDR3 is TGTGCCATCAGCTCCACGGGGGGATATGGCTACACCTTC. This translates into CAISSTGGYGYTF.

The chain carries TRBV27 and TRBJ1-2; 7 bases are shared with TRBD1. This CDR3 spans 15 amino acids. In germline, CDR1 is MNHEY, CDR2 SMNVEV (reference sequence). V shed 2 bases, J shed 4 bases, and the junction held 7 bases outside the gene matches. CDR3 DNA: TGTGCCAGCAGTTTAGGCGCCGGGACAGCCTATGGCTACACCTTC. This translates into CASSLGAGTAYGYTF.

The V call is TRBV9, the J call TRBJ2-5; the match to TRBD1 covers 12 bases. The germline V gene has CDR1 SGDLS and CDR2 YYNGEE. The CDR3 is 15 amino acids. V was pared by 2 bases and J by 5 bases, with 4 bases of the junction left unmatched. The CDR3 sequence is CASSVGQGAWETQYF. Written as DNA, the CDR3 is TGTGCCAGCAGCGTGGGACAGGGGGCTTGGGAGACCCAGTACTTC.

This clone occurred many times. The chain links TRBV4-1 to TRBJ2-3; tentatively, D is TRBD2 (6 bases). The CDR3 runs to 16 residues. Between the trimmed V and J ends, which lost 4 bases and 2 bases, there was a span of 16 bases. Germline assignment: CDR1 MGHRA and CDR2 YSYEKL. In DNA form, the CDR3 reads TGCGCCAGCAGCCCTCATGCGGGGCCCCCCACAGATACGCAGTATTTT. As protein: CASSPHAGPPTDTQYF.

Here the CDR3 reads CASSRGQFSYEQYF. For the CDR3, the DNA is TGTGCCAGCAGCCGAGGACAGTTCTCCTACGAGCAGTACTTC. The chain couples TRBV14 to TRBJ2-7, with D tentatively TRBD1 (6 bases). Germline V gene sequence: CDR1 SGHDN, CDR2 FVKESK. The CDR3 is made up of 14 amino acids. The V end was cut by 4 bases, the J end by 0 bases, with 10 bases between.